This T cell receptor (beta chain) was documented in a study of blood T cells in healthy people across ages. Overall study results and limits: Both higher diversity and more naive CD4+ cells marked long-lived donors when set against aged donors.

Combining a sample-barcoded 5' primer with a J-beta primer mix, a second PCR ran for about 7 to 11 cycles. All cDNA molecules were each tagged by a template-switch adaptor with 12 random nucleotides. Each CDR3 protein gets one entry after TCRdb re-called the 5' RACE reads with MiXCR. The top ten hold 2.1% of the sample, which has under 2,000,000 distinct CDR3 sequences, around half seen once. Notes on this clonotype: Its cognate antigen is unknown.

V gave up 7 bases and J gave up 4 bases; unmatched junction bases: 12. This CDR3 has 16 residues. The germline V gene has CDR1 SNHLY and CDR2 FYNNEI. The chain carries TRBV2 and TRBJ2-3, with 9 bases lining up with TRBD2. The sequenced sample consisted of blood. The TCR originated in a woman in her forties in good health. DNA of the CDR3: TGTGCCAGCAAGCTTTCGGTAGCGGGAGTAGCAGATACGCAGTATTTT. It codes for CASKLSVAGVADTQYF.